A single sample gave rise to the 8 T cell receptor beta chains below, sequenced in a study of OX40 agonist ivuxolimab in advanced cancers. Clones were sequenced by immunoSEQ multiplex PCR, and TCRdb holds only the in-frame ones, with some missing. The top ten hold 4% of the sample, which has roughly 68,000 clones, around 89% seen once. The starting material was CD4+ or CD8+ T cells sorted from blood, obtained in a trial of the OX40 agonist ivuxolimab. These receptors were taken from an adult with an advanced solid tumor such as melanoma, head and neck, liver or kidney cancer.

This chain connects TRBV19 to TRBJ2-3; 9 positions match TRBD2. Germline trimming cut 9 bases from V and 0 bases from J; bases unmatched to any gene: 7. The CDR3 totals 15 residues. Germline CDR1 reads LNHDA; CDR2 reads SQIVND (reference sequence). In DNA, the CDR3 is TGTGCCAGCGGGGAGACTAGCGGTAGCACAGATACGCAGTATTTT. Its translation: CASGETSGSTDTQYF.

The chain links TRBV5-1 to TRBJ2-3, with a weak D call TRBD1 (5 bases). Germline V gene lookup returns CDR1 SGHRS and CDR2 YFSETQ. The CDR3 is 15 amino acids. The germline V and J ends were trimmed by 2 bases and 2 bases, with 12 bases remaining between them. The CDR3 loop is CASSFGHYVTDTQYF. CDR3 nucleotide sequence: TGCGCCAGCAGCTTCGGACACTACGTCACAGATACGCAGTATTTT.

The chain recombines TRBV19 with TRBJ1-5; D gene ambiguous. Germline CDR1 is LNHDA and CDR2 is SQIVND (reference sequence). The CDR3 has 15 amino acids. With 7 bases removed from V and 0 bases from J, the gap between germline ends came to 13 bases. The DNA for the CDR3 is TGTGCCAGTATTCCACAGCTTTATAGCAATCAGCCCCAGCATTTT. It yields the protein CASIPQLYSNQPQHF.

The CDR3, as DNA: TGTGCCAGCAGTTACTCGGGCAGGGGGGGCACCGGGGAGCTGTTTTTT. Translation gives CASSYSGRGGTGELFF. V usage is TRBV27 and J usage is TRBJ2-2; either TRBD1 or TRBD2 may fit D (7 bases each). V was cut by 4 bases and J by 4 bases, with 16 bases left in between. The V gene's germline CDR1 is MNHEY and CDR2 SMNVEV (reference sequence). The CDR3 spans 16 residues.

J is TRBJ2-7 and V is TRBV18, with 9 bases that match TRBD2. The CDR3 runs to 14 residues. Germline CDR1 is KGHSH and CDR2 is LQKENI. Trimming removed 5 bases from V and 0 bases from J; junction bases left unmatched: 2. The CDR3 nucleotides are TGTGCCAGCTCATCTAGCGGGAACTCCTACGAGCAGTACTTC. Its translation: CASSSSGNSYEQYF.

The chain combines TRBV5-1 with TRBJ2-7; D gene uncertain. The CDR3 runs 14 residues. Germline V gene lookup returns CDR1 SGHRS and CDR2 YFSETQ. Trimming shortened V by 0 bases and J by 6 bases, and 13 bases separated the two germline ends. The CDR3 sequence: CASSLEAALSEQYF. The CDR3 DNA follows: TGCGCCAGCAGCTTGGAGGCAGCTTTAAGCGAGCAGTACTTC.

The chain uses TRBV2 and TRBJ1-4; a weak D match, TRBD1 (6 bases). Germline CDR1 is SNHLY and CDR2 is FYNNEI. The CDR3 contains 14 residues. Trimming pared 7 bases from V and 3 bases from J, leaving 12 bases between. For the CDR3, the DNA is TGTGCCAGCAACAGGGATGGGGCTAATGAAAAACTGTTTTTT. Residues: CASNRDGANEKLFF. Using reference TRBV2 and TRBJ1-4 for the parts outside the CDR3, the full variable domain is EPEVTQTPSHQVTQMGQEVILRCVPISNHLYFYWYRQILGQKVEFLVSFYNNEISEKSEIFDDQFSVERPDGSNFTLKIRSTKLEDSAMYFCASNRDGANEKLFFGSGTQLSVL.

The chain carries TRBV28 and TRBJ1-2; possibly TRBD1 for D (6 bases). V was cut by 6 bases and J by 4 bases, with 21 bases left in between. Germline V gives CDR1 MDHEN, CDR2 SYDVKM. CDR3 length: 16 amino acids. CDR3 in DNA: TGTGCCAGCAGGACCGTTGTCGGGGGCTATGGCTATGGCTACACCTTC. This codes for CASRTVVGGYGYGYTF.